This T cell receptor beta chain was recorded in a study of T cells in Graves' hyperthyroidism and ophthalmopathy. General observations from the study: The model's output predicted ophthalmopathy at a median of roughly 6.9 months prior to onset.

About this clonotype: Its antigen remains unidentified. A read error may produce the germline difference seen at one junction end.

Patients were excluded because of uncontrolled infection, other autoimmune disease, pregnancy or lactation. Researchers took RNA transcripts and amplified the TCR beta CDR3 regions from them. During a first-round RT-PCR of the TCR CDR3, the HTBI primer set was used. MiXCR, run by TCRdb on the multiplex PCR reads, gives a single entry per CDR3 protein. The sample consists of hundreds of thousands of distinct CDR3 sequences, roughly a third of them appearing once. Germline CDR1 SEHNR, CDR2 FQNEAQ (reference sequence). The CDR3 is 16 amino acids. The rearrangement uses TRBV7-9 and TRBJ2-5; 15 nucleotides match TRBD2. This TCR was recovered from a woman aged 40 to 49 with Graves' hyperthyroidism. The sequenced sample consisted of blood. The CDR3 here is CASSQGTSGGQETQYF. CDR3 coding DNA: TGCGCCAGCAGCCAAGGGACTAGCGGGGGGCAAGAGACCCAGTACTTC. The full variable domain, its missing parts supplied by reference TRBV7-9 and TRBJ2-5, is DTGVSQNPRHKITKRGQNVTFRCDPISEHNRLYWYRQTLGQGPEFLTYFQNEAQLEKSRLLSDRFSAERPKGSFSTLEIQRTEQGDSAMYLCASSQGTSGGQETQYFGPGTRLLVL.